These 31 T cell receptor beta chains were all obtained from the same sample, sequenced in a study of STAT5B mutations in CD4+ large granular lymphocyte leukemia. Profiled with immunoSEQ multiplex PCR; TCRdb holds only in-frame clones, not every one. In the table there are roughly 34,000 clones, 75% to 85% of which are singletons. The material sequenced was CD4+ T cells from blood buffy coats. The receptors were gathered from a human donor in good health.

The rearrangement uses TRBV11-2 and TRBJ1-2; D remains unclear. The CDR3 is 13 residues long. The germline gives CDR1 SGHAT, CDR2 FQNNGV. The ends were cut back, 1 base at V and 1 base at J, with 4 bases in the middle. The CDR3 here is CASSLAYNYGYTF. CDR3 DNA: TGTGCCAGCAGCTTAGCCTATAACTATGGCTACACCTTC.

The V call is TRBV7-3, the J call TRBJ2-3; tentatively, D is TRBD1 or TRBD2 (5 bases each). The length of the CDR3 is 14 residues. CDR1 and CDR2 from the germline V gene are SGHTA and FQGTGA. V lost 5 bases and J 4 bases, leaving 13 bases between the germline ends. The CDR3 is CASSPGTAADTQYF. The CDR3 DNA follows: TGTGCCAGCAGCCCGGGGACCGCCGCAGATACGCAGTATTTT. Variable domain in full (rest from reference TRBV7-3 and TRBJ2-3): GAGVSQTPSNKVTEKGKYVELRCDPISGHTALYWYRQSLGQGPEFLIYFQGTGAADDSGLPNDRFFAVRPEGSVSTLKIQRTERGDSAVYLCASSPGTAADTQYFGPGTRLTVL.

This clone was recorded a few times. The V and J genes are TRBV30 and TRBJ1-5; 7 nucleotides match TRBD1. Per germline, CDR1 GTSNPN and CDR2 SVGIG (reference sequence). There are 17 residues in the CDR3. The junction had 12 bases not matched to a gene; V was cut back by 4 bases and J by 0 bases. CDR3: CAWNEQGKSDSNQPQHF. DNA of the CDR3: TGTGCCTGGAACGAACAGGGGAAATCTGATAGCAATCAGCCCCAGCATTTT.

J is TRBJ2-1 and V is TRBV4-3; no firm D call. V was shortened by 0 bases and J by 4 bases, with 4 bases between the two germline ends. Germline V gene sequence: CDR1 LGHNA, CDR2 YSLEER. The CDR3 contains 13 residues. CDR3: CASSQERYNEQFF. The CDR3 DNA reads TGCGCCAGCAGCCAAGAGCGGTACAATGAGCAGTTCTTC.

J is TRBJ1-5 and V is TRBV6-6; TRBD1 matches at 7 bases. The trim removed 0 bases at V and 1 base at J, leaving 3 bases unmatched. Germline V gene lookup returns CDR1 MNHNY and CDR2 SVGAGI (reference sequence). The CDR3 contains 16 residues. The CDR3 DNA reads TGTGCCAGCAGTTACTCGGGACAGCTAAGCAATCAGCCCCAGCATTTT. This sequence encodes CASSYSGQLSNQPQHF.

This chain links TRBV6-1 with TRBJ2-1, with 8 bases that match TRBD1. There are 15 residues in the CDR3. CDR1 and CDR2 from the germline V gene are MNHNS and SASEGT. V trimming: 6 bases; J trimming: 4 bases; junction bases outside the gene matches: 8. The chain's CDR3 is CASSLQGDPYNEQFF. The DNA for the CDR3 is TGTGCCAGCAGCCTACAGGGGGATCCTTACAATGAGCAGTTCTTC.

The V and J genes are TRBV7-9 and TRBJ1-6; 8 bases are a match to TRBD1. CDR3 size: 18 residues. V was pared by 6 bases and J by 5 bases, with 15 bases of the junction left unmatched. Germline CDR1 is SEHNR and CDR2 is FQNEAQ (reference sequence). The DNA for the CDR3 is TGTGCCAGCAGTTTCACCCCATGGACAGGGCGAAATAATTCACCCCTCCACTTT. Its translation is CASSFTPWTGRNNSPLHF.

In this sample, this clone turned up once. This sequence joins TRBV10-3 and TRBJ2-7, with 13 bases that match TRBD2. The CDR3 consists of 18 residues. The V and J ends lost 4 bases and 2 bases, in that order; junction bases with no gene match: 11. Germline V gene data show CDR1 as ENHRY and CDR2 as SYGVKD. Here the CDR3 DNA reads TGTGCCATCAGTGGTATACGGACTAGCGGGGGCAGGGCCTACGAGCAGTACTTC. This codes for CAISGIRTSGGRAYEQYF.

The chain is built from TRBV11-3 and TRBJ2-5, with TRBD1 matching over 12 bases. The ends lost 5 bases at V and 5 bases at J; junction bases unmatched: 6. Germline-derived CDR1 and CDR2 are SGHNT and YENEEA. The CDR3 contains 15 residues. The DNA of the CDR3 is TGTGCCAGCAGCCCACCCGGGACAGGGGGCGAGACCCAGTACTTC. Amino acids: CASSPPGTGGETQYF.

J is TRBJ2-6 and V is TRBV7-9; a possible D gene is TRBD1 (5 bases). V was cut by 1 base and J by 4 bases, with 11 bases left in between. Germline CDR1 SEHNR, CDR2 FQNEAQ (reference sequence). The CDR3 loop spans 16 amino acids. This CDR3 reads CASSLGQGTGANVLTF. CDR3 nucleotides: TGTGCCAGCAGCTTAGGGCAGGGCACGGGGGCCAACGTCCTGACTTTC.

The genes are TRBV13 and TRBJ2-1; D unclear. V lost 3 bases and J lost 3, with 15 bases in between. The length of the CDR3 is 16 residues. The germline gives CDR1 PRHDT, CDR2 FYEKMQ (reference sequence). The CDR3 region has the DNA TGTGCCAGCAGCTTCACCACCGGGTTCAGCTACAATGAGCAGTTCTTC. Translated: CASSFTTGFSYNEQFF.

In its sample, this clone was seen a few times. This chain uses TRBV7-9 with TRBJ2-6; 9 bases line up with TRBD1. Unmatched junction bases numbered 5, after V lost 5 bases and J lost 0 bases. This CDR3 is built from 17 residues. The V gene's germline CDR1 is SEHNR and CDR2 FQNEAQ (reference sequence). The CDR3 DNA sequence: TGTGCCAGCAGCCCCGGGACAGGGCGCTCTGGGGCCAACGTCCTGACTTTC. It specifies CASSPGTGRSGANVLTF.

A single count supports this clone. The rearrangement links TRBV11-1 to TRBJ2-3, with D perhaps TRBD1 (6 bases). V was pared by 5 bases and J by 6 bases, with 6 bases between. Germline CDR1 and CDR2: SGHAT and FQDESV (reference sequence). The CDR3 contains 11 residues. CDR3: CASSQGDTQYF. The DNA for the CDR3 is TGTGCCAGCAGCCAGGGGGATACGCAGTATTTT.

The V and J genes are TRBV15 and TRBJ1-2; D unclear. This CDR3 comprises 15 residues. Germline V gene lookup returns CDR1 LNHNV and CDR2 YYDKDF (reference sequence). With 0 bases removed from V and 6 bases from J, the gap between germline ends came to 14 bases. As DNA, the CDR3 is TGTGCCACCAGCAGAGATAGGCCCCGTTTAGATGGCTACACCTTC. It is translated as CATSRDRPRLDGYTF.

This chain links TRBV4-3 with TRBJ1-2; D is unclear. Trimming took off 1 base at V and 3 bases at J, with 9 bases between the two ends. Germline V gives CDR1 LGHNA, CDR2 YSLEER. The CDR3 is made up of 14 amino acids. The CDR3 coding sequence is TGCGCCAGCAGCCAAGTAGCTGGGGACTATGGCTACACCTTC. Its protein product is CASSQVAGDYGYTF.

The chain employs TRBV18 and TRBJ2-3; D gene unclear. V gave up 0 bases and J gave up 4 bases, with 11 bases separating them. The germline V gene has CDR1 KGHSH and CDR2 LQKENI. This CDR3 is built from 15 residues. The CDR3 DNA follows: TGTGCCAGCTCACCACCTTCCCATTCTTCAGATACGCAGTATTTT. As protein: CASSPPSHSSDTQYF.

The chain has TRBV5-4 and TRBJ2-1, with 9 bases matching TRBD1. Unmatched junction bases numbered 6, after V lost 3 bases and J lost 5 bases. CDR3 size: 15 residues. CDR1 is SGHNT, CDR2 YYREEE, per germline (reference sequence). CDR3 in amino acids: CASSSFRQGDNEQFF. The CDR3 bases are TGTGCCAGCAGCTCGTTTAGACAGGGGGACAATGAGCAGTTCTTC. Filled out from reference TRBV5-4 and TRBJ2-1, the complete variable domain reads ETGVTQSPTHLIKTRGQQVTLRCSSQSGHNTVSWYQQALGQGPQFIFQYYREEENGRGNFPPRFSGLQFPNYSSELNVNALELDDSALYLCASSSFRQGDNEQFFGPGTRLTVL.

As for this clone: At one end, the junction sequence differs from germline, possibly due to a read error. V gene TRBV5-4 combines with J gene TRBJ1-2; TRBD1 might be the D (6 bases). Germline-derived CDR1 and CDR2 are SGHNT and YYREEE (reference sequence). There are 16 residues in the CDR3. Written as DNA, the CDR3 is TGTGCCAGCAGCTTGGGGTTAGGACAGTCTAATTATGGCTACACCTTC. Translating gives CASSLGLGQSNYGYTF.

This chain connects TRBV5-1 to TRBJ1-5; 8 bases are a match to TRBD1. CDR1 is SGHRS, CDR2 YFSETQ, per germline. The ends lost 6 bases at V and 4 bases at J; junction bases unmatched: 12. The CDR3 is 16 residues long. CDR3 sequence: CASIKQGVIGNQPQHF. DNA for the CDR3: TGCGCCAGCATCAAACAGGGGGTTATTGGTAATCAGCCCCAGCATTTT.

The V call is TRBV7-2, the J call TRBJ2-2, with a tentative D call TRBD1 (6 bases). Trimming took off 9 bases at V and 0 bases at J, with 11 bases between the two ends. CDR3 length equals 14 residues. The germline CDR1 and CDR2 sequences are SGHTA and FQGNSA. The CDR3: CARGGLANTGELFF. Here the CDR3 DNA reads TGTGCCAGAGGGGGTCTAGCGAACACCGGGGAGCTGTTTTTT.

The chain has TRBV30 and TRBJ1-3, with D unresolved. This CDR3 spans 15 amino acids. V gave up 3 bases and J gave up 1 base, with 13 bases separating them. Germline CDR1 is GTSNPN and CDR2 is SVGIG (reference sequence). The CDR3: CAWSPTATSGNTIYF. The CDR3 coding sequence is TGTGCCTGGAGCCCGACCGCTACTTCTGGAAACACCATATATTTT.

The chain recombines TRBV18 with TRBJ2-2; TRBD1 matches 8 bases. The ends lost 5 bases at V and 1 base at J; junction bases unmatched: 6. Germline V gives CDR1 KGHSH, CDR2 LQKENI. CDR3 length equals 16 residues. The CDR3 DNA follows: TGTGCCAGCTCAGAAATGGGACAGGTGAACACCGGGGAGCTGTTTTTT. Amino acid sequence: CASSEMGQVNTGELFF.

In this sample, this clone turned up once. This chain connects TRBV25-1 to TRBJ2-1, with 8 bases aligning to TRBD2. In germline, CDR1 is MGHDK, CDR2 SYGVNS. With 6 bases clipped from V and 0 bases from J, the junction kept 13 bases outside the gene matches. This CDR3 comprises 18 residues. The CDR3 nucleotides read TGTGCCAGCAGCCCACCAGGGAGCGGGGGCAGCTCCTACAATGAGCAGTTCTTC. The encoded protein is CASSPPGSGGSSYNEQFF.

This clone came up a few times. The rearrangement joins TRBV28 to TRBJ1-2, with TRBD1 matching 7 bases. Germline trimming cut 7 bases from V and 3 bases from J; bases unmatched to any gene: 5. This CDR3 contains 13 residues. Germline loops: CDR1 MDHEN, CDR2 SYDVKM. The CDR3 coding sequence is TGTGCCAGCACCTTTGACAGGGACTATGGCTACACCTTC. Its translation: CASTFDRDYGYTF.

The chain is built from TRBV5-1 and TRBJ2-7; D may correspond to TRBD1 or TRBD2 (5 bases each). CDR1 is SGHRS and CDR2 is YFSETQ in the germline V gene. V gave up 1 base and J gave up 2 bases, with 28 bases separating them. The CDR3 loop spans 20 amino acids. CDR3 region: CASSLQGPDSVDGPTYEQYF. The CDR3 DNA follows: TGCGCCAGCAGCTTGCAGGGACCCGATTCGGTTGACGGCCCTACCTACGAGCAGTACTTC.

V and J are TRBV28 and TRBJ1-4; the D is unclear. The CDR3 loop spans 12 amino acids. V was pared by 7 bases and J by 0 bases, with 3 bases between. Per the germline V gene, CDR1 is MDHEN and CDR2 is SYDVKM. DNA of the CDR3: TGTGCCAGCACCGCAACTAATGAAAAACTGTTTTTT. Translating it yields CASTATNEKLFF.

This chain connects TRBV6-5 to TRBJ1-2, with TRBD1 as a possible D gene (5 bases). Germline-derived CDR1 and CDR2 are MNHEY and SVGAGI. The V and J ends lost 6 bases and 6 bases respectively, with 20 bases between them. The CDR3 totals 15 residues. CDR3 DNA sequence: TGTGCCAGCAGCTCTCCAGGATCGAGGGGAGATGGCTACACCTTC. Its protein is CASSSPGSRGDGYTF.

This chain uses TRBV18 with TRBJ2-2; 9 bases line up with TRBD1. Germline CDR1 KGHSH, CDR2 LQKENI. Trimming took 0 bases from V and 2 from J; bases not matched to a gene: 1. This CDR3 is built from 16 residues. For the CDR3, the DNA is TGTGCCAGCTCACCACCCACAGGGGGCAACACCGGGGAGCTGTTTTTT. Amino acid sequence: CASSPPTGGNTGELFF.

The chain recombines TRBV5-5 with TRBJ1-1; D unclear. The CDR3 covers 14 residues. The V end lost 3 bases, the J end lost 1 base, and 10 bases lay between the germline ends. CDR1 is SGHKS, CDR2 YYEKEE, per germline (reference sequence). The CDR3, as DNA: TGTGCCAGCAGCTGGGTTATTAAGAACACTGAAGCTTTCTTT. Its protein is CASSWVIKNTEAFF.

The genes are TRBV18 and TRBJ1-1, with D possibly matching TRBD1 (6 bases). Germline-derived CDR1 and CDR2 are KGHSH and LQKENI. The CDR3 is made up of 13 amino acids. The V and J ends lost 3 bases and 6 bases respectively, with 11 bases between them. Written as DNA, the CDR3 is TGTGCCAGCTCACCTGGAGGGGGTGCTGAAGCTTTCTTT. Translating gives CASSPGGGAEAFF.

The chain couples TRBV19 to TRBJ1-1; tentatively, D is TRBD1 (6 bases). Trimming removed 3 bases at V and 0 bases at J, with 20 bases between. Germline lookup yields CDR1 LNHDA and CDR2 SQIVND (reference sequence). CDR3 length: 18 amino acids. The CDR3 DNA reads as TGTGCCAGTAGTATTTTGTTCGGGAGGGGGACGGTGAACACTGAAGCTTTCTTT. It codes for CASSILFGRGTVNTEAFF.